These 9 T cell receptor beta chains originate from one sample sequenced in a study of blood T cell repertoires in COVID-19. Sequenced by immunoSEQ multiplex PCR; TCRdb stores in-frame clones only, minus some. The sample lists about 24,000 clones, more than 80% seen once, with 2% to 3% in the top ten. The sequencing sample was made of peripheral blood. The receptors originated from a woman in her seventies with COVID-19, enrolled during active disease.

V and J are TRBV6-5 and TRBJ1-3; a weak D match, TRBD1 (5 bases). Germline V lookup: CDR1 MNHEY, CDR2 SVGAGI. CDR3 length equals 15 residues. Trimming took off 6 bases at V and 2 bases at J, with 14 bases between the two ends. CDR3 DNA sequence: TGTGCCAGCAGCCGCGCCCTCAGGGCTGGAAACACCATATATTTT. Its protein product is CASSRALRAGNTIYF.

The CDR3 DNA sequence: TGTGCCAGCAGTGAAGCTGGGGGGATAGGGACTGAAGCTTTCTTT. Amino acids: CASSEAGGIGTEAFF. V is TRBV2 and J is TRBJ1-1, with D maybe TRBD1 (5 bases). The CDR3 length is 15 residues. CDR1 is SNHLY and CDR2 is FYNNEI in the germline V gene. Trimming left V 0 bases short and J 5 bases short, with 13 bases between. Based on the CDR3 plus reference TRBV2 and TRBJ1-1, the full variable domain is EPEVTQTPSHQVTQMGQEVILRCVPISNHLYFYWYRQILGQKVEFLVSFYNNEISEKSEIFDDQFSVERPDGSNFTLKIRSTKLEDSAMYFCASSEAGGIGTEAFFGQGTRLTVV.

The gene calls are TRBV7-6 and TRBJ1-1; D unresolved. CDR3 size: 13 residues. The V and J ends lost 2 bases and 5 bases respectively, with 9 bases between them. The germline gives CDR1 SGHVS, CDR2 FNYEAQ. The CDR3 spells CASSLLGGTEAFF. CDR3 coding DNA: TGTGCCAGCAGCTTACTAGGAGGTACTGAAGCTTTCTTT.

V and J are TRBV4-1 and TRBJ1-1; 10 positions agree with TRBD1. CDR3 size: 16 residues. The ends lost 1 base at V and 4 bases at J; junction bases unmatched: 6. Germline CDR1 and CDR2: MGHRA and YSYEKL. The CDR3 sequence: CASSQAWGQGSTEAFF. The CDR3 DNA reads as TGCGCCAGCAGCCAAGCCTGGGGACAGGGGAGCACTGAAGCTTTCTTT.

This clone was observed a few times. The rearrangement links TRBV19 to TRBJ1-1; D uncertain. The CDR3 has 13 residues. Germline values: CDR1 LNHDA, CDR2 SQIVND (reference sequence). Deletions cut 6 bases from V and 5 bases from J, with 13 bases between. CDR3 sequence (DNA): TGTGCCAGTAGCCATAGATCCGGGACTGAAGCTTTCTTT. This translates into CASSHRSGTEAFF. Supplemented by reference TRBV19 and TRBJ1-1, the full variable domain reads DGGITQSPKYLFRKEGQNVTLSCEQNLNHDAMYWYRQDPGQGLRLIYYSQIVNDFQKGDIAEGYSVSREKKESFPLTVTSAQKNPTAFYLCASSHRSGTEAFFGQGTRLTVV.

The sample holds a few counts of this clone. The J gene is TRBJ1-1, the V gene TRBV6-5; D may be TRBD1 (6 bases). This CDR3 has 15 amino acids. CDR1 and CDR2 from the germline V gene are MNHEY and SVGAGI. V was clipped by 0 bases and J by 1 base, with 9 bases between them. The CDR3 nucleotides read TGTGCCAGCAGTTACTCGACGGGACAGAACACTGAAGCTTTCTTT. Protein: CASSYSTGQNTEAFF.

The chain combines TRBV7-2 with TRBJ1-5; tentatively, D is TRBD1 (6 bases). The V and J ends lost 1 base and 6 bases respectively, with 19 bases between them. The CDR3 loop spans 17 amino acids. Germline loops: CDR1 SGHTA, CDR2 FQGNSA. The CDR3 coding sequence is TGTGCCAGCAGCTTAGGGTCCGCAGGGCCACAGGGTCAGCCCCAGCATTTT. It is translated as CASSLGSAGPQGQPQHF. The variable domain in full, completed from reference TRBV7-2 and TRBJ1-5, reads GAGVSQSPSNKVTEKGKDVELRCDPISGHTALYWYRQSLGQGLEFLIYFQGNSAPDKSGLPSDRFSAERTGGSVSTLTIQRTQQEDSAVYLCASSLGSAGPQGQPQHFGDGTRLSIL.

In its sample, this clone was seen once. The V and J genes are TRBV5-1 and TRBJ2-1, with TRBD2 matching 7 bases. Germline values: CDR1 SGHRS, CDR2 YFSETQ. The CDR3 is 16 amino acids. V shed 3 bases, J shed 6 bases, and the junction held 12 bases outside the gene matches. CDR3 nucleotide sequence: TGCGCCAGCAGCTACCCGGTGGGAGGGAGTCCCAATGAGCAGTTCTTC. Protein sequence: CASSYPVGGSPNEQFF.

The chain uses TRBV10-3 and TRBJ1-5, with D tentatively TRBD1 (6 bases). Germline CDR1 and CDR2: ENHRY and SYGVKD. V gave up 10 bases and J gave up 0 bases, with 13 bases separating them. This CDR3 is 14 amino acids long. The CDR3 region is CATNRGYSNQPQHF. CDR3 coding DNA: TGTGCCACAAATAGGGGGTATAGCAATCAGCCCCAGCATTTT.